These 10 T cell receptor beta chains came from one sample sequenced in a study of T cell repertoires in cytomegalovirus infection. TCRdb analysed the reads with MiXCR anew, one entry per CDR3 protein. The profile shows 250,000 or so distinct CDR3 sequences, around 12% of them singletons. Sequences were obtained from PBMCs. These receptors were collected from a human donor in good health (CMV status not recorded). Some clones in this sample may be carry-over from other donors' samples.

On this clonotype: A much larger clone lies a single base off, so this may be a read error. The CDR3 region is CASSDRDRTGALFF. The CDR3 coding sequence is TGTGCCAGCTCGGACAGGGATCGAACCGGGGCGCTGTTTTTT. The chain carries TRBV12-3 or TRBV12-4 and TRBJ2-2; 8 bases are shared with TRBD1. The CDR3 is 14 amino acids.

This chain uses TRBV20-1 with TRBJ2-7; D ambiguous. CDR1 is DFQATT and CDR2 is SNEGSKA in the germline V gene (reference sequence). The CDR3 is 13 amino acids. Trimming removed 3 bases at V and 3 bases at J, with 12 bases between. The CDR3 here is CSARPPTGYEQYF. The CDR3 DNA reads TGCAGTGCTAGGCCCCCAACGGGCTACGAGCAGTACTTC.

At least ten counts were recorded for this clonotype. CDR3 sequence reads: CASSGQGTNYGYTF. DNA for the CDR3: TGTGCCAGCAGTGGACAGGGAACTAACTATGGCTACACCTTC. This chain links TRBV6-6 with TRBJ1-2, with 8 bases aligning to TRBD1. J gave up 0 bases and V 5 bases, and 2 bases lay outside the gene matches. Germline V gives CDR1 MNHNY, CDR2 SVGAGI (reference sequence). This CDR3 is 14 amino acids long.

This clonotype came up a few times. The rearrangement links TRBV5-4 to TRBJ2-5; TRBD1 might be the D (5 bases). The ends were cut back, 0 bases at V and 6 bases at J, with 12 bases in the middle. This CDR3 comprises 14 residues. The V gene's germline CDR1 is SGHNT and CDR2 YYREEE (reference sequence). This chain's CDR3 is CASSLAGQGKTQYF. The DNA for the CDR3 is TGTGCCAGCAGCTTGGCCGGGCAGGGAAAGACCCAGTACTTC.

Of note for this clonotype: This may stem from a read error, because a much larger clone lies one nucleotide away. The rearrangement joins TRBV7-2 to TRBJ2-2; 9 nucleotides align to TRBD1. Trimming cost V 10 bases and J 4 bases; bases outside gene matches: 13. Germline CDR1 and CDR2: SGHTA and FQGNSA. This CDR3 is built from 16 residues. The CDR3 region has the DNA TGTGCCAACAGGTCACAGGGGGCGCGGGCCACCGGGGAGCTGTTTTTT. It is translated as CANRSQGARATGELFF.

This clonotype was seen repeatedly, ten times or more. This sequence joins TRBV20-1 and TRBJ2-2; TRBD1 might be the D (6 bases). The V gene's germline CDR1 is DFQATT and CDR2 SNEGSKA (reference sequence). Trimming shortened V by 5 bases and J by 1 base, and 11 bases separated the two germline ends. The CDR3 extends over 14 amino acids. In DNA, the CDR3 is TGCAGTGCTCGCCAACAGGGGAACACCGGGGAGCTGTTTTTT. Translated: CSARQQGNTGELFF.

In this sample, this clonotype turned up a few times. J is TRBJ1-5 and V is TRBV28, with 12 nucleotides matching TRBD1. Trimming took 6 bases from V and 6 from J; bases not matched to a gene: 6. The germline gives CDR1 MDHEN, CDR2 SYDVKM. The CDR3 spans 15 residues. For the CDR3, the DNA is TGTGCCAGCAGGGGGGGACAGGGGGCGGGTCAGCCCCAGCATTTT. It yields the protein CASRGGQGAGQPQHF.

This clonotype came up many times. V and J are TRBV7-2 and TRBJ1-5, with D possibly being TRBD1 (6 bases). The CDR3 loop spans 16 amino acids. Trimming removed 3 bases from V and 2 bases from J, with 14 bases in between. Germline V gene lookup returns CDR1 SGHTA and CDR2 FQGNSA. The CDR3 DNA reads TGTGCCAGCAGCTTGAGGGGGGGATGGGGCAATCAGCCCCAGCATTTT. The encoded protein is CASSLRGGWGNQPQHF.

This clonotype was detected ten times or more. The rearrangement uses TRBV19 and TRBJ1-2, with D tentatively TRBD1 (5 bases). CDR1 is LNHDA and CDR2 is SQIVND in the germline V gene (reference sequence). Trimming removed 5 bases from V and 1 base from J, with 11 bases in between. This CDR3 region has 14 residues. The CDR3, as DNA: TGTGCCAGTAGTGAACAGGAACATAACTATGGCTACACCTTC. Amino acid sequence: CASSEQEHNYGYTF.

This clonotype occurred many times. CDR3 nucleotides: TGTGCCAGCAGCTCGGGACTATATCAAGAGACCCAGTACTTC. This sequence encodes CASSSGLYQETQYF. The gene calls are TRBV7-2 and TRBJ2-5; 7 positions match TRBD2. This CDR3 has 14 amino acids. In germline, CDR1 is SGHTA, CDR2 FQGNSA. The trim removed 4 bases at V and 2 bases at J, leaving 4 bases unmatched.